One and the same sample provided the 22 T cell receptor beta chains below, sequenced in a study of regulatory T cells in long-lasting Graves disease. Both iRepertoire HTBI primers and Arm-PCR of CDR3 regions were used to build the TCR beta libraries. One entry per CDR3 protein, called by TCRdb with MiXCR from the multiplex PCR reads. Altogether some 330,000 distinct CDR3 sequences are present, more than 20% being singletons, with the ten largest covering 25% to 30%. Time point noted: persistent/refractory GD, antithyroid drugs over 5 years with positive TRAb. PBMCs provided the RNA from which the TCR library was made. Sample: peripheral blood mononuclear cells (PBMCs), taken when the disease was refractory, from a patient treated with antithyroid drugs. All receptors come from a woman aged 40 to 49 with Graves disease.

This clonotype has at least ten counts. Here the CDR3 reads CASSPGSGTGHYEQYF. The CDR3 nucleotides are TGTGCCAGCAGCCCCGGTTCGGGGACAGGCCACTACGAGCAGTACTTC. The chain is built from TRBV12-3 or TRBV12-4 and TRBJ2-7, with TRBD1 matching over 8 bases. V gave up 6 bases and J gave up 3 bases; unmatched junction bases: 13. The CDR3 runs to 16 residues.

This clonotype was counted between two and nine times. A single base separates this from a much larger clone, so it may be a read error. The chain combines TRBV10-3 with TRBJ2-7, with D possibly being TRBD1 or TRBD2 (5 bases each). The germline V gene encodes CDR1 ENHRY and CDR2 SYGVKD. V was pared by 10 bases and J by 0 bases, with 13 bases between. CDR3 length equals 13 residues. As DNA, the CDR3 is TGTGCCACCACTATTGGGGGCTCCTACGAGCAGTACTTC. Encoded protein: CATTIGGSYEQYF.

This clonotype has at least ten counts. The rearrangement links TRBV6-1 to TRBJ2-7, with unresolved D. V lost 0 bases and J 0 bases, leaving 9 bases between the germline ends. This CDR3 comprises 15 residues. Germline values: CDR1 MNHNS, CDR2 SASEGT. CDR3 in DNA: TGTGCCAGCAGTGAAGCGCTGTTAGACTCCTACGAGCAGTACTTC. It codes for CASSEALLDSYEQYF.

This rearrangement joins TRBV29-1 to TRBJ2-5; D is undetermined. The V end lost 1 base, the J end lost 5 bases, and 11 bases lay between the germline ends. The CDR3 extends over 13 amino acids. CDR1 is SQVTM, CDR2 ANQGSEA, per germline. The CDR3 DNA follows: TGCAGCGTTGAAGCCTTTGACGGGGAGACCCAGTACTTC. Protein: CSVEAFDGETQYF. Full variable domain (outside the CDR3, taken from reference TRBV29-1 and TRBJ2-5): SAVISQKPSRDICQRGTSLTIQCQVDSQVTMMFWYRQQPGQSLTLIATANQGSEATYESGFVIDKFPISRPNLTFSTLTVSNMSPEDSSIYLCSVEAFDGETQYFGPGTRLLVL.

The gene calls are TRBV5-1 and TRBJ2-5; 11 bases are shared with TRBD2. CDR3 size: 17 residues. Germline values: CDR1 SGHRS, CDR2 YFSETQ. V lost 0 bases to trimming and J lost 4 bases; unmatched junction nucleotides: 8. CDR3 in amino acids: CASSLDLLAGGRETQYF. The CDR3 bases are TGCGCCAGCAGCTTGGATTTGCTAGCGGGAGGACGAGAGACCCAGTACTTC.

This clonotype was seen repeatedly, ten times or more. CDR3 sequence: CACQGAWDEKLFF. The CDR3 DNA reads TGTGCCTGCCAGGGGGCGTGGGACGAAAAACTGTTTTTT. The genes are TRBV30 and TRBJ1-4; 8 nucleotides line up with TRBD1. CDR3 length: 13 amino acids. The V gene's germline CDR1 is GTSNPN and CDR2 SVGIG (reference sequence). Trimming at V came to 6 bases and at J to 8 bases, leaving 8 bases not matched to a gene.

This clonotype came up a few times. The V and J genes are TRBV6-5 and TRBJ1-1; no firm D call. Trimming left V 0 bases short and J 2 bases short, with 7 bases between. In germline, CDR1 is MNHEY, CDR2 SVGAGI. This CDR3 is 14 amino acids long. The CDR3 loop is CASSYSPTNTEAFF. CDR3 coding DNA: TGTGCCAGCAGTTACTCGCCGACTAACACTGAAGCTTTCTTT.

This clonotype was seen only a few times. The CDR3 protein is CASSSNQGGNTEAFF. The CDR3 bases are TGTGCCAGCAGCTCAAATCAGGGGGGGAACACTGAAGCTTTCTTT. V usage is TRBV7-3 and J usage is TRBJ1-1; 7 positions agree with TRBD1. Germline V gene lookup returns CDR1 SGHTA and CDR2 FQGTGA. The CDR3 runs to 15 residues. V lost 4 bases to trimming and J lost 1 base; unmatched junction nucleotides: 6.

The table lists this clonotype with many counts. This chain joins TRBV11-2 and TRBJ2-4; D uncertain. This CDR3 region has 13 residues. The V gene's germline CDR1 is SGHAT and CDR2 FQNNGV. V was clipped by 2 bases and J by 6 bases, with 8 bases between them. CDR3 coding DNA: TGTGCCAGCAGCTTAATCGGGCGAAACATTCAGTACTTC. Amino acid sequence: CASSLIGRNIQYF. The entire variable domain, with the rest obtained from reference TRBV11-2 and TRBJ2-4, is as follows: EAGVAQSPRYKIIEKRQSVAFWCNPISGHATLYWYQQILGQGPKLLIQFQNNGVVDDSQLPKDRFSAERLKGVDSTLKIQPAKLEDSAVYLCASSLIGRNIQYFGAGTRLSVL.

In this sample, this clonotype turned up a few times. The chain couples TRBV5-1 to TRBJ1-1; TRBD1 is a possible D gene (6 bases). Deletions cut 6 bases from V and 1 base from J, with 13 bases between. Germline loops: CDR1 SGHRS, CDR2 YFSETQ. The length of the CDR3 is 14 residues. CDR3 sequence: CASKFTTGNTEAFF. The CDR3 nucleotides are TGCGCCAGCAAATTTACGACAGGGAACACTGAAGCTTTCTTT.

The CDR3 DNA follows: TGTGCCAGCAGGCTGGGACAGAGCAATCAGCCCCAGCATTTT. Translating it yields CASRLGQSNQPQHF. The gene calls are TRBV12-3 or TRBV12-4 and TRBJ1-5, with 7 bases lining up with TRBD1. The ends lost 6 bases at V and 1 base at J; junction bases unmatched: 3. This CDR3 is 14 amino acids long.

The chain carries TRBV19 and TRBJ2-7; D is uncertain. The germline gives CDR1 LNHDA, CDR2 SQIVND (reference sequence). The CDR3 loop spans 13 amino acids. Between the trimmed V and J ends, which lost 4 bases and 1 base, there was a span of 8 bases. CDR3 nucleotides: TGTGCCAGTAGTAAGGCGACATCCTACGAGCAGTACTTC. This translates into CASSKATSYEQYF. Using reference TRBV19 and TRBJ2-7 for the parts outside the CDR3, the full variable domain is DGGITQSPKYLFRKEGQNVTLSCEQNLNHDAMYWYRQDPGQGLRLIYYSQIVNDFQKGDIAEGYSVSREKKESFPLTVTSAQKNPTAFYLCASSKATSYEQYFGPGTRLTVT.

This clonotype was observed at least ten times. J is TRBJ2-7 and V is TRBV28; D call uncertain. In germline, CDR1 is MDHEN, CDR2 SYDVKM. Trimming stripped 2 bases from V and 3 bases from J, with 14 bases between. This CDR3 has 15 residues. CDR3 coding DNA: TGTGCCAGCAGTTTAGAGGACGGTGCTGACTACGAGCAGTACTTC. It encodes CASSLEDGADYEQYF.

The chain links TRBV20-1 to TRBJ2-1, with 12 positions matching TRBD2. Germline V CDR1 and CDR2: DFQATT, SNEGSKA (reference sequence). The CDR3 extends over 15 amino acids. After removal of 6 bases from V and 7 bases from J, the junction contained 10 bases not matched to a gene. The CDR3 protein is CSAGLAGGPVNEQFF. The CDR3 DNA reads TGCAGTGCGGGGCTAGCGGGAGGGCCAGTAAATGAGCAGTTCTTC.

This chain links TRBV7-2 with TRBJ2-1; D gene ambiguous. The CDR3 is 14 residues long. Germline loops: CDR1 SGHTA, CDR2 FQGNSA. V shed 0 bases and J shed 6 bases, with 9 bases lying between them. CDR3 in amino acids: CASSLAGSLNEQFF. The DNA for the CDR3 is TGTGCCAGCAGCTTAGCGGGAAGTCTCAATGAGCAGTTCTTC.

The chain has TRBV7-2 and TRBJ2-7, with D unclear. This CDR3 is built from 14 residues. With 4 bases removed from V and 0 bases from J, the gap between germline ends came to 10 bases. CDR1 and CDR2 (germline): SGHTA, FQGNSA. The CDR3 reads CASSSGPYSYEQYF. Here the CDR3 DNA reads TGTGCCAGCAGCTCCGGACCCTACTCCTACGAGCAGTACTTC.

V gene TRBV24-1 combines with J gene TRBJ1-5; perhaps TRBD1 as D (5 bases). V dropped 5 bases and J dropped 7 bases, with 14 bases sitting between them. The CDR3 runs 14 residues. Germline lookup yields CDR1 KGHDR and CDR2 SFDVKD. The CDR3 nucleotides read TGTGCCACCAGTGGATCAAGGGGAAGGCAGCCCCAGCATTTT. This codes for CATSGSRGRQPQHF.

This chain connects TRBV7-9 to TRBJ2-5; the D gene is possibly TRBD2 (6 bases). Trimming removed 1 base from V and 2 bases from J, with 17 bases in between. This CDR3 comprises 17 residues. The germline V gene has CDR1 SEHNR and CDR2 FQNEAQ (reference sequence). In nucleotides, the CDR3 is TGTGCCAGCAGCTTAGTGACCGGGGGACGGAGACAAGAGACCCAGTACTTC. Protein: CASSLVTGGRRQETQYF. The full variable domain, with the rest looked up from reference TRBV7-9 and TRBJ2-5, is DTGVSQNPRHKITKRGQNVTFRCDPISEHNRLYWYRQTLGQGPEFLTYFQNEAQLEKSRLLSDRFSAERPKGSFSTLEIQRTEQGDSAMYLCASSLVTGGRRQETQYFGPGTRLLVL.

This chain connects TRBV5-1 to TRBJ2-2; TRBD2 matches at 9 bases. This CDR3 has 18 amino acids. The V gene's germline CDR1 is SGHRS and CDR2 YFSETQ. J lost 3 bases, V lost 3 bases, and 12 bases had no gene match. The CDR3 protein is CASSSLGVAGGDTGELFF. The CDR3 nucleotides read TGCGCCAGCAGCTCACTCGGAGTGGCGGGAGGGGACACCGGGGAGCTGTTTTTT.

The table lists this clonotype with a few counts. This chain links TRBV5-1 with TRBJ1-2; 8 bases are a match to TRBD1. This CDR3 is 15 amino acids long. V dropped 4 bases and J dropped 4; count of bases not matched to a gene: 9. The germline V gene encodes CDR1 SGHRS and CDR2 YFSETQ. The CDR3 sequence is CASSPGTGMGYGYTF. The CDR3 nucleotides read TGCGCCAGCAGCCCCGGGACAGGTATGGGCTATGGCTACACCTTC. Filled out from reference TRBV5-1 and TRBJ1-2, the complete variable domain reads KAGVTQTPRYLIKTRGQQVTLSCSPISGHRSVSWYQQTPGQGLQFLFEYFSETQRNKGNFPGRFSGRQFSNSRSEMNVSTLELGDSALYLCASSPGTGMGYGYTFGSGTRLTVV.

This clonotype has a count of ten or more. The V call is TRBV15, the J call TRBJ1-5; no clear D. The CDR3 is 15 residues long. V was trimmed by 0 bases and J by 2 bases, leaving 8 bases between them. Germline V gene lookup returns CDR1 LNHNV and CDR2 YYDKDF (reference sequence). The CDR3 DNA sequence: TGTGCCACCAGCAGAGAGCCTAAGCGCAATCAGCCCCAGCATTTT. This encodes CATSREPKRNQPQHF.

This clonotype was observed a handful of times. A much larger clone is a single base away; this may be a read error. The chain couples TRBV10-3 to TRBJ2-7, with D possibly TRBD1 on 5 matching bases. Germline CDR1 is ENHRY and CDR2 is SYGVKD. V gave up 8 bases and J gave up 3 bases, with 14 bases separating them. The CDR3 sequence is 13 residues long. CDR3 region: CAIGGASGYEQYF. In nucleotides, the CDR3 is TGTGCCATCGGTGGGGCGAGTGGCTACGAGCAGTACTTC.